This T cell receptor beta chain is from a study of Graves' ophthalmopathy and Graves' hyperthyroidism. This clonotype was observed at least ten times. Its specificity is unknown. Study-level points and caveats: Progression of ophthalmopathy was predicted by the model with around 68% sensitivity and under 85% specificity.

From RNA, the CDR3 regions of TCR beta chains were amplified and sequenced. Investigators did first-round RT-PCR with HTBI primers, then second-round multiplex PCR. TCRdb re-analysed the multiplex PCR reads in MiXCR, keeping a single row per CDR3 protein. The table includes under 400,000 distinct CDR3 sequences, roughly a sixth detected once. Researchers turned away patients with other autoimmune diseases, uncontrolled infections, pregnancy or lactation. The CDR3 has 14 residues. The germline CDR1 and CDR2 sequences are SNHLY and FYNNEI. Trimming took off 6 bases at V and 2 bases at J, with 13 bases between the two ends.

The TCR originated in an adult man with Graves' ophthalmopathy. This chain connects TRBV2 to TRBJ1-2; weak D call: TRBD1 (5 bases). Sequencing was done on a sample of peripheral blood. The CDR3 reads CASRTMGENYGYTF. CDR3 nucleotide sequence: TGTGCCAGCAGGACCATGGGGGAGAACTATGGCTACACCTTC.